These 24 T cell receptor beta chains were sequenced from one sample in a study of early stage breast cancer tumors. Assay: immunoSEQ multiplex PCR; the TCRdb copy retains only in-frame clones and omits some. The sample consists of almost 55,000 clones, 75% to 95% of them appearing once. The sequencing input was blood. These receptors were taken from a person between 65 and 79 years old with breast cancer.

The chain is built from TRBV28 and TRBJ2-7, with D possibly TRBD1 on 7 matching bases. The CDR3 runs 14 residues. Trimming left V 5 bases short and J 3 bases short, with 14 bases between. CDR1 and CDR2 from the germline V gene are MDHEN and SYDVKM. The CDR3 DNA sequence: TGTGCCAGCAGTGCGGGGACAGCCCGCTACGAGCAGTACTTC. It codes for CASSAGTARYEQYF.

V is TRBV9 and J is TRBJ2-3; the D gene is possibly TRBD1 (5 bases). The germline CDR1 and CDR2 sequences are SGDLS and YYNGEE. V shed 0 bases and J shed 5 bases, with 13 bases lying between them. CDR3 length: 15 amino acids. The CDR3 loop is CASSVEGFRGDTQYF. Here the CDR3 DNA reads TGTGCCAGCAGCGTAGAAGGGTTTAGGGGAGATACGCAGTATTTT.

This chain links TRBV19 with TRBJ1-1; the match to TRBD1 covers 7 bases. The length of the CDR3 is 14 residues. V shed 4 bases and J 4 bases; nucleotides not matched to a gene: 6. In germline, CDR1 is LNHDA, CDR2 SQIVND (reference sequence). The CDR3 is CASSRKQGSTEAFF. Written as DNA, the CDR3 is TGTGCCAGTAGTAGAAAACAGGGGAGCACTGAAGCTTTCTTT. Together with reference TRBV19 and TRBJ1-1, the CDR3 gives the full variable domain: DGGITQSPKYLFRKEGQNVTLSCEQNLNHDAMYWYRQDPGQGLRLIYYSQIVNDFQKGDIAEGYSVSREKKESFPLTVTSAQKNPTAFYLCASSRKQGSTEAFFGQGTRLTVV.

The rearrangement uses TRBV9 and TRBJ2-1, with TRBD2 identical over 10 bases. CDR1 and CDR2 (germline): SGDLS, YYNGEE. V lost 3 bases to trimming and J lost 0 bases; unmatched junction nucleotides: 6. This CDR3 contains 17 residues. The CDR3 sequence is CASSALAGGYSYNEQFF. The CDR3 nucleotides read TGTGCCAGCAGCGCTTTAGCGGGGGGTTACTCCTACAATGAGCAGTTCTTC. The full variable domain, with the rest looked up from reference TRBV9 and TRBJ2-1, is DSGVTQTPKHLITATGQRVTLRCSPRSGDLSVYWYQQSLDQGLQFLIQYYNGEERAKGNILERFSAQQFPDLHSELNLSSLELGDSALYFCASSALAGGYSYNEQFFGPGTRLTVL.

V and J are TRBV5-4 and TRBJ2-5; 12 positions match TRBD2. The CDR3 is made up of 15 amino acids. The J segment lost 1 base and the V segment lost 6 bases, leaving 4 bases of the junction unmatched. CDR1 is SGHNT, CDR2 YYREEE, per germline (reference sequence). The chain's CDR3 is CASIGLAGSQETQYF. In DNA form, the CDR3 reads TGTGCCAGCATCGGACTAGCGGGGTCCCAAGAGACCCAGTACTTC.

This chain's CDR3 is CASGKTGSGANVLTF. CDR3 in DNA: TGTGCTAGTGGCAAGACAGGGTCTGGGGCCAACGTCCTGACTTTC. The V call is TRBV12-5, the J call TRBJ2-6; 7 bases are shared with TRBD1. Per germline, CDR1 LGHNT and CDR2 FRNRAP. This CDR3 has 15 residues. V lost 6 bases to trimming and J lost 1 base; unmatched junction nucleotides: 3.

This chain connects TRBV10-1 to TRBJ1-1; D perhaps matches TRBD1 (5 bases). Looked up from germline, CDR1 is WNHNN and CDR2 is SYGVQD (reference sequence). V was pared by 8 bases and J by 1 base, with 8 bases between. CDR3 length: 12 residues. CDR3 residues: CASGHQNTEAFF. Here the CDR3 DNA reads TGCGCCAGCGGACACCAGAACACTGAAGCTTTCTTT.

The CDR3: CASSVIPSGTDYGYTF. CDR3 DNA: TGTGCCAGCAGCGTAATCCCTTCCGGGACAGACTATGGCTACACCTTC. The rearrangement joins TRBV9 to TRBJ1-2; 7 nucleotides line up with TRBD1. From germline, CDR1 is SGDLS and CDR2 YYNGEE. The CDR3 is 16 residues long. Trimming cost V 1 base and J 3 bases; bases outside gene matches: 9. Complete variable domain (other parts from reference TRBV9 and TRBJ1-2): DSGVTQTPKHLITATGQRVTLRCSPRSGDLSVYWYQQSLDQGLQFLIQYYNGEERAKGNILERFSAQQFPDLHSELNLSSLELGDSALYFCASSVIPSGTDYGYTFGSGTRLTVV.

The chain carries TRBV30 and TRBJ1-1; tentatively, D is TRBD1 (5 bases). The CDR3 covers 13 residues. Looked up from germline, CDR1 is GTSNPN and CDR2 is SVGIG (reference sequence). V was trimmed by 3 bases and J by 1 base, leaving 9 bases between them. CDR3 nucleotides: TGTGCCTGGAGACAGGAGACGAACACTGAAGCTTTCTTT. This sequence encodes CAWRQETNTEAFF. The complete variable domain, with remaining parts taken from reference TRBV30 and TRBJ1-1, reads SQTIHQWPATLVQPVGSPLSLECTVEGTSNPNLYWYRQAAGRGLQLLFYSVGIGQISSEVPQNLSASRPQDRQFILSSKKLLLSDSGFYLCAWRQETNTEAFFGQGTRLTVV.

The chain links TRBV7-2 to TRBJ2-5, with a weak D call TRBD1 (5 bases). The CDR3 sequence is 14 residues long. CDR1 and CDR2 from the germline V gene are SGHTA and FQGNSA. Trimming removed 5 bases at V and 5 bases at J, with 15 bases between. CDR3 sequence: CASSGWARVETQYF. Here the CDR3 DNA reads TGTGCCAGCAGCGGCTGGGCCAGGGTGGAGACCCAGTACTTC.

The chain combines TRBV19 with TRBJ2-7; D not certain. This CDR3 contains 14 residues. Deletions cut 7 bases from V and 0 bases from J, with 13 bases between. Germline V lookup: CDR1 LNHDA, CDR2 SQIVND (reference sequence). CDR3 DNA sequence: TGTGCCAGTAAAAACGCAGTAAGCTCCTACGAGCAGTACTTC. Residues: CASKNAVSSYEQYF.

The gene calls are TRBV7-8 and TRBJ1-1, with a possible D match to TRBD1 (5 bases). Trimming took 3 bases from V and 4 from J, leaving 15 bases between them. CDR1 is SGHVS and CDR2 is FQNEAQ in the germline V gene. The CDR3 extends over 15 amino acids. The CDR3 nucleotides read TGTGCCAGCAGCTTGGGGGGGTATTTGGGCACTGAAGCTTTCTTT. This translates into CASSLGGYLGTEAFF.

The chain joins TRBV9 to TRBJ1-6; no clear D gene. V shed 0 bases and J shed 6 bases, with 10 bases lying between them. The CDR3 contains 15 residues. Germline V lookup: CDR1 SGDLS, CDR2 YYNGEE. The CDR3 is CASSVEGRTNSPLHF. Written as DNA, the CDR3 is TGTGCCAGCAGCGTAGAAGGGAGAACTAATTCACCCCTCCACTTT.

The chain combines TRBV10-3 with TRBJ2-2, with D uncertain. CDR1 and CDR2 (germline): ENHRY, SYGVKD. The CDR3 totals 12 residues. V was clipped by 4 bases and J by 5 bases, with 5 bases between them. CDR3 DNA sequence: TGTGCCATCAGTGCCCAGACCGGGGAGCTGTTTTTT. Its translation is CAISAQTGELFF.

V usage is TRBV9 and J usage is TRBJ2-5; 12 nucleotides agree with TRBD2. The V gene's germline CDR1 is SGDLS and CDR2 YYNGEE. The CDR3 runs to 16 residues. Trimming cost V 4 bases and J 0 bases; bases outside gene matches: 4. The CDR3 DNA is TGTGCCAGCAGCTTCGGACTAGCGGGGTACCAAGAGACCCAGTACTTC. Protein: CASSFGLAGYQETQYF. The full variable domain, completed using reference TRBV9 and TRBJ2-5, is DSGVTQTPKHLITATGQRVTLRCSPRSGDLSVYWYQQSLDQGLQFLIQYYNGEERAKGNILERFSAQQFPDLHSELNLSSLELGDSALYFCASSFGLAGYQETQYFGPGTRLLVL.

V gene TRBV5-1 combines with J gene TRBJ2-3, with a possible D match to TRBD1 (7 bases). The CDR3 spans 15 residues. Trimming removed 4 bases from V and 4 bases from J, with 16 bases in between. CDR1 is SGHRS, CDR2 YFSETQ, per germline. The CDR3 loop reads CASSPDRASADTQYF. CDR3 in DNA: TGCGCCAGCAGCCCCGACAGGGCTAGCGCAGATACGCAGTATTTT.

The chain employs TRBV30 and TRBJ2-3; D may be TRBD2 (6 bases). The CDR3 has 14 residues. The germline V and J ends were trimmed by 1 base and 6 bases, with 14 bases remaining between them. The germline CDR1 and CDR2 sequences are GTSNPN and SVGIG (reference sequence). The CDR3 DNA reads TGTGCCTGGAGTGGAGCGGGTGTTCGGGATACGCAGTATTTT. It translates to CAWSGAGVRDTQYF.

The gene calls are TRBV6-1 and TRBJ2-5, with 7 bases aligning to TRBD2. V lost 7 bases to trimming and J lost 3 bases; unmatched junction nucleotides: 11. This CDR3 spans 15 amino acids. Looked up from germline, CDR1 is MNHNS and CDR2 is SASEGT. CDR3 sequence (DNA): TGTGCCAGCACTCGGGGAGGGGCCAACGAAGAGACCCAGTACTTC. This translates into CASTRGGANEETQYF.

The CDR3 here is CSVRDSSGNTIYF. In DNA form, the CDR3 reads TGCAGCGTCCGGGACAGCTCTGGAAACACCATATATTTT. V and J are TRBV29-1 and TRBJ1-3; 7 positions match TRBD1. The V and J ends lost 6 bases and 0 bases, in that order; junction bases with no gene match: 2. This CDR3 region has 13 residues. Germline V gene data show CDR1 as SQVTM and CDR2 as ANQGSEA.

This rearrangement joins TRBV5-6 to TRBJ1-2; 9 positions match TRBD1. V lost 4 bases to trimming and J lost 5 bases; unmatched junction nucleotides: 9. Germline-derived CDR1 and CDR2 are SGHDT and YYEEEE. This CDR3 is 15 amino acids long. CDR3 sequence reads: CASSTGTGWVYGYTF. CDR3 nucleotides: TGTGCCAGCAGCACTGGGACAGGGTGGGTGTATGGCTACACCTTC.

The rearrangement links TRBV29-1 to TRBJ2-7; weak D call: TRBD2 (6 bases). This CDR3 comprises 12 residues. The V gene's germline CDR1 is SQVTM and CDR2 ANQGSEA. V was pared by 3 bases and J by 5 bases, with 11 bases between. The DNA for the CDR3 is TGCAGCGTTGAGCGGGGTTTCGACGAGCAGTACTTC. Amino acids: CSVERGFDEQYF.

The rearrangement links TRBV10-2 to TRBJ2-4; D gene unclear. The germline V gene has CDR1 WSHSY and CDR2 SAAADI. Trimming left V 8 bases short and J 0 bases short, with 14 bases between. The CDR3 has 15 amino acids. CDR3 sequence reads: CASFEASLAKNIQYF. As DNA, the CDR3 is TGCGCCAGCTTTGAAGCCTCGCTAGCCAAAAACATTCAGTACTTC.

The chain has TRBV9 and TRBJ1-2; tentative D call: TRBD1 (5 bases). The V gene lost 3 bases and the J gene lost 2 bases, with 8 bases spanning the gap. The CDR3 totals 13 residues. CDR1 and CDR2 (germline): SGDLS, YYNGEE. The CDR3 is CASSGRQNYGYTF. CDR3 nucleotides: TGTGCCAGCAGCGGTAGACAGAACTATGGCTACACCTTC. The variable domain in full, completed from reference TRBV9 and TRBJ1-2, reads DSGVTQTPKHLITATGQRVTLRCSPRSGDLSVYWYQQSLDQGLQFLIQYYNGEERAKGNILERFSAQQFPDLHSELNLSSLELGDSALYFCASSGRQNYGYTFGSGTRLTVV.

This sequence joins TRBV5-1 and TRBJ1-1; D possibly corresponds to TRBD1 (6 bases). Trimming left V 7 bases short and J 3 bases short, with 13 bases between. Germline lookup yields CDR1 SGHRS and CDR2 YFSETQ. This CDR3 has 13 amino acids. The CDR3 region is CASAEQGHTEAFF. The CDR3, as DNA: TGCGCCAGCGCAGAACAGGGTCACACTGAAGCTTTCTTT.